This entry features one T cell receptor beta chain sequence. No antigen is known for it. No qualities accompany the bases; no much larger clone lies one base away. The data are from a study of control samples from healthy donors and cancer patients (dated by TCRdb to the early 2020s). Libraries were constructed by the immunoSEQ multiplex PCR assay. In TCRdb, the immuneACCESS table is reduced to in-frame sequences with V and J assigned. These tables do not hold every clone; where another copy was compared, an unresolved V gene accounts for under half, and the others remain unexplained. In all, the sample holds fewer than 200,000 clones, and about 95% of those were seen once. Clones ranked in the top ten supply around 15% of the sample. V drops 11 bases and J drops 3 bases, leaving 13 bases in between. Measured from the cysteine to the phenylalanine, the CDR3 is 13 residues long. The CDR3 DNA has 39 bases and is translated from base 1. The germline V gene (reference sequence) yields SEHNR for CDR1 and FQNEAQ for CDR2.

This receptor was identified in a man between 60 and 75 years old with colorectal cancer. The rearrangement joined TRBV7-9 to TRBJ2-2; the D segment could be TRBD1, given 7 matching bases. Specimen: PBMCs. The DNA sequence follows: TGTGCCGGGACAGCGGGTCACACCGGGGAGCTGTTTTTT. Protein translation: CAGTAGHTGELFF.